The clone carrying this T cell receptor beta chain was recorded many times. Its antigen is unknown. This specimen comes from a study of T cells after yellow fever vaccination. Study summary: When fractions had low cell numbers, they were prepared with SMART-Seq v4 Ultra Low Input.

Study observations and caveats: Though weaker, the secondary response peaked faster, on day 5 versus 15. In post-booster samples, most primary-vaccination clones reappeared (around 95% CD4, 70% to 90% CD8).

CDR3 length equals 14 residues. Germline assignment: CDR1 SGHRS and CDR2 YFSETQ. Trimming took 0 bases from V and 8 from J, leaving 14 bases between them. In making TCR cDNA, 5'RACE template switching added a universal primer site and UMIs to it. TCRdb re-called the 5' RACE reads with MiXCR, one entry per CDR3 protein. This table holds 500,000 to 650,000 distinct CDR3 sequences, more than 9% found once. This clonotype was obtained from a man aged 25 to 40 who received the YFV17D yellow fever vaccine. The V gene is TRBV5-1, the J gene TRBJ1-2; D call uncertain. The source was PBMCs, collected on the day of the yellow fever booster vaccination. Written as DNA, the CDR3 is TGCGCCAGCAGCTTGGATACAGCGATCGGGGGCTACACCTTC. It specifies CASSLDTAIGGYTF.